This entry is about one T cell receptor (beta chain). Its specificity is unknown. The sample holds other DNA sequences that translate to the same CDR3. The sample originates from a study of cytomegalovirus exposure and HLA in healthy donors. Whole-study results and caveats: From TCR beta sequences, most subjects' HLA-A and HLA-B alleles were reportedly predicted accurately.

Primers for the PCR totalled 60 Vbeta and 13 Jbeta. Clones were sequenced by immunoSEQ multiplex PCR, and TCRdb holds only the in-frame ones, with some missing. Here the sample spans 250,000 to 350,000 clones, 70% to 90% being singletons. Input material: PBMCs. This TCR was sampled from a man aged 35-49 years in good health and CMV-seropositive.

CDR3 coding DNA: TGTGCCAGCTCCCTCCAAGAGACCCAGTACTTC. This translates into CASSLQETQYF. V is TRBV28 and J is TRBJ2-5; D is unresolved. CDR3 length: 11 amino acids. The V gene's germline CDR1 is MDHEN and CDR2 SYDVKM. Trimming removed 8 bases at V and 1 base at J, with 5 bases between.